The rows below give T cell receptor beta chains drawn from one sample of a study of blood T cell repertoires in COVID-19. Clones were read by immunoSEQ multiplex PCR, and TCRdb kept only the in-frame ones, dropping some. The sample shows roughly 290,000 clones, around 89% of them seen only once. The sample consisted of peripheral blood. These receptor sequences come from a man aged 25 to 45 with acute or convalescent COVID-19. Each CDR3 is given with its conserved first and last residue. Each record gives: D gene, J gene, clone size, V gene, CDR3 protein, CDR3 DNA. D genes are given only for firm matches. Some rows have no size entry. The others give once, few or many, or a class for an expanded clone.

>.|TRBJ1-1|.|TRBV19
CASSISSGFTEAFF
TGTGCCAGTAGTATAAGTTCAGGGTTCACTGAAGCTTTCTTT
>TRBD1|TRBJ2-3|.|TRBV30
CAWSLGQGESDTQYF
TGTGCCTGGAGTTTAGGACAGGGGGAGTCAGATACGCAGTATTTT
>TRBD1|TRBJ2-7|once|TRBV29-1
CSAAGTGFDEQYF
TGCAGCGCTGCCGGGACAGGGTTCGACGAGCAGTACTTC
>.|TRBJ2-7|.|TRBV6-6
CASSYREQGLGKQYF
TGTGCCAGCAGTTACCGGGAACAGGGCCTTGGGAAGCAGTACTTC
>TRBD2|TRBJ2-7|once|TRBV7-7
CASSRGLAGVQGEQYF
TGTGCTAGCAGCCGGGGGCTAGCGGGAGTTCAGGGCGAGCAGTACTTC
>.|TRBJ1-5|once|TRBV18
CASSLREGRRNQPQHF
TGTGCCAGCTCACTCCGAGAAGGGAGGCGCAATCAGCCCCAGCATTTT
>.|TRBJ1-1|few|TRBV7-2
CASSPLAPGKNTEAFF
TGTGCCAGCAGCCCCTTGGCGCCGGGTAAAAACACTGAAGCTTTCTTT
>TRBD1|TRBJ1-4|.|TRBV18
CASSPGQGGTNEKLFF
TGTGCCAGCTCACCCGGACAGGGTGGGACTAATGAAAAACTGTTTTTT
>.|TRBJ1-1|.|TRBV15
CATSRDHKTEAFF
TGTGCCACCAGCAGAGATCACAAGACTGAAGCTTTCTTT
>.|TRBJ2-7|.|TRBV28
CASSLGGARYEQYF
TGTGCCAGCAGTTTGGGGGGGGCTCGGTACGAGCAGTACTTC
>.|TRBJ1-1|.|TRBV6-1
CASSDPAEAFF
TGTGCCAGCAGTGATCCAGCGGAAGCTTTCTTT
>.|TRBJ2-3|.|TRBV12-3/TRBV12-4
CASSPDGDTQYF
TGTGCCAGCAGTCCAGACGGGGATACGCAGTATTTT
>.|TRBJ2-1|.|TRBV3-1/TRBV3-2
CASSHRPRANNEQFF
TGTGCCAGCAGCCACCGCCCGCGGGCGAACAATGAGCAGTTCTTC
>.|TRBJ2-2|.|TRBV2
CASKALAVNTGELFF
TGTGCCAGTAAAGCTCTAGCAGTGAACACCGGGGAGCTGTTTTTT
>TRBD2|TRBJ2-7|.|TRBV3-1/TRBV3-2
CASRQGTPGLAGSLEQYF
TGTGCCAGCAGACAGGGCACCCCCGGACTAGCGGGTAGTCTCGAGCAGTACTTC
>TRBD1|TRBJ1-6|.|TRBV10-3
CAISARTGGDSPLHF
TGTGCCATCAGCGCCAGGACAGGGGGAGATTCACCCCTCCACTTT
>.|TRBJ2-7|.|TRBV2
CASSITYEQYF
TGTGCCAGCAGTATAACCTACGAGCAGTACTTC
>TRBD1|TRBJ1-1|few|TRBV2
CVDRGRNTEAFF
TGTGTAGACAGGGGGAGGAACACTGAAGCTTTCTTT
>.|TRBJ1-2|.|TRBV19
CASSPGDYGYTF
TGTGCCAGTAGTCCAGGGGACTATGGCTACACCTTC
>TRBD2|TRBJ2-7|.|TRBV5-4
CASTSGGSEQYF
TGTGCCAGCACCTCTGGCGGGAGCGAGCAGTACTTC
>TRBD1|TRBJ2-1|few|TRBV28
CATSGTGVHEQFF
TGTGCCACCTCCGGGACAGGGGTCCATGAGCAGTTCTTC
>TRBD2|TRBJ2-5|.|TRBV11-2
CASSFSGGATGGETQYF
TGTGCCAGCAGCTTTAGCGGCGGAGCTACCGGGGGGGAGACCCAGTACTTC
>TRBD1|TRBJ2-5|.|TRBV6-5
CASTPGQQETQYF
TGTGCCAGCACCCCGGGACAGCAAGAGACCCAGTACTTC
>.|TRBJ2-7|.|TRBV11-2
CASSSPTRGYEQYF
TGTGCCAGCAGCTCGCCCACTCGGGGCTACGAGCAGTACTTC
>.|TRBJ2-1|.|TRBV5-1
CASSLDITGSSEQFF
TGCGCCAGCAGCTTGGATATTACGGGGTCGAGTGAGCAGTTCTTC
>TRBD2|TRBJ2-7|.|TRBV6-5
CASSSWTSGENEQYF
TGTGCCAGCAGTTCCTGGACTAGCGGGGAGAACGAGCAGTACTTC
>.|TRBJ1-1|.|TRBV12-3/TRBV12-4
CASSFGGATEAFF
TGTGCCAGCAGTTTCGGGGGGGCAACTGAAGCTTTCTTT
>.|TRBJ1-2|.|TRBV28
CASSLRRRTDGYTF
TGTGCCAGCAGTTTGAGACGGAGGACGGATGGCTACACCTTC
>TRBD1|TRBJ1-5|once|TRBV10-1
CASSESRDRGGQPQHF
TGCGCCAGCAGTGAGAGTAGGGACAGGGGGGGTCAGCCCCAGCATTTT
>TRBD2|TRBJ2-5|.|TRBV7-6
CASSGTSGGAQYF
TGTGCCAGCAGCGGGACTAGCGGGGGGGCCCAGTACTTC
>TRBD1|TRBJ1-2|.|TRBV5-4
CASSSLGTGDTNYGYTF
TGTGCCAGCAGCTCCCTTGGGACAGGGGACACTAACTATGGCTACACCTTC
>TRBD1|TRBJ2-1|.|TRBV4-1
CASSQGQGAHEQFF
TGCGCCAGCAGCCAGGGACAGGGGGCACATGAGCAGTTCTTC
>.|TRBJ2-1|.|TRBV5-6
CASSRVSLAGEQFF
TGTGCCAGCAGCCGAGTCTCACTAGCAGGTGAGCAGTTCTTC
>.|TRBJ2-5|.|TRBV27
CASTNRGTQYF
TGTGCCAGCACCAACCGGGGGACCCAGTACTTC
>TRBD1|TRBJ1-2|few|TRBV28
CASSLEPRGGYTF
TGTGCCAGCAGTTTAGAGCCCAGGGGGGGCTACACCTTC
>.|TRBJ1-4|.|TRBV5-1
CASSPGGATNEKLFF
TGCGCCAGCAGCCCCGGGGGAGCAACTAATGAAAAACTGTTTTTT
>TRBD2|TRBJ2-1|.|TRBV7-6
CASSLAPASGGNEQFF
TGTGCCAGCAGCTTAGCGCCGGCTAGCGGAGGCAATGAGCAGTTCTTC
>TRBD1|TRBJ2-7|.|TRBV2
CASRGTEEYEQYF
TGTGCCAGCAGAGGGACAGAGGAGTACGAGCAGTACTTC
>.|TRBJ1-5|.|TRBV19
CASSNPTLRPLYSNQPQHF
TGTGCCAGTAGTAATCCGACACTTCGGCCATTGTATAGCAATCAGCCCCAGCATTTT